The 22 T cell receptor beta chains below were found in one sample sequenced in a study of T cell repertoires in cytomegalovirus infection. No antigen has been identified for these receptors. TCRdb reprocessed the reads with MiXCR, giving one entry per CDR3 protein. The data contain about 700,000 distinct CDR3 sequences, 30% to 35% of them singletons. The source material was cultured PBMCs, sampled from culture after CMV antigen stimulation. These TCRs come from a human donor in good health (CMV status not recorded). Some clones in this sample may be carry-over from other donors' samples.

The chain has TRBV7-3 and TRBJ2-2, with TRBD2 matching 8 bases. Trimming at V came to 3 bases and at J to 1 base, leaving 4 bases not matched to a gene. This CDR3 is built from 16 residues. Germline-derived CDR1 and CDR2 are SGHTA and FQGTGA. The CDR3 is CASSFLGLENTGELFF. The CDR3, as DNA: TGTGCCAGCAGCTTTTTGGGACTAGAGAACACCGGGGAGCTGTTTTTT.

J is TRBJ2-7 and V is TRBV28, with a possible D match to TRBD2 (7 bases). Germline V gene lookup returns CDR1 MDHEN and CDR2 SYDVKM. The CDR3 has 15 amino acids. Trimming left V 6 bases short and J 2 bases short, with 17 bases between. The CDR3 loop reads CASSWGGGLTYEQYF. As DNA, the CDR3 is TGTGCCAGCAGCTGGGGAGGGGGTCTCACCTACGAGCAGTACTTC.

This clonotype was observed at least ten times. This chain connects TRBV7-8 to TRBJ2-5; possible D gene TRBD1, 5 bases. The CDR3 is made up of 14 amino acids. Germline V gene sequence: CDR1 SGHVS, CDR2 FQNEAQ. V shed 2 bases and J shed 6 bases, with 13 bases lying between them. As DNA, the CDR3 is TGTGCCAGCAGCTTAAGTTCAACAGGCCAGACCCAGTACTTC. It yields the protein CASSLSSTGQTQYF.

This clonotype came up a few times. This chain joins TRBV6-6 and TRBJ2-7; 7 bases are shared with TRBD2. This CDR3 has 15 residues. CDR1 and CDR2 from the germline V gene are MNHNY and SVGAGI (reference sequence). V lost 5 bases and J lost 3; bases outside the gene matches: 10. CDR3: CASSGPESGDYEQYF. DNA for the CDR3: TGTGCCAGCAGTGGGCCGGAAAGCGGGGACTACGAGCAGTACTTC.

In this sample, this clonotype turned up a few times. The V call is TRBV4-1, the J call TRBJ2-7; no clear D gene. Germline V gene data show CDR1 as MGHRA and CDR2 as YSYEKL. The germline V and J ends were trimmed by 0 bases and 0 bases, with 6 bases remaining between them. The CDR3 runs 14 residues. The CDR3 DNA sequence: TGCGCCAGCAGCCAAGAAGAGTTCTCCTACGAGCAGTACTTC. This translates into CASSQEEFSYEQYF.

The chain carries TRBV29-1 and TRBJ2-1, with 7 bases that match TRBD1. V shed 1 base, J shed 15 bases, and the junction held 9 bases outside the gene matches. Germline V gene lookup returns CDR1 SQVTM and CDR2 ANQGSEA. This CDR3 comprises 12 residues. This CDR3 reads CSVEGRGQEWFF. DNA for the CDR3: TGCAGCGTTGAAGGAAGGGGGCAGGAGTGGTTCTTC.

The V gene is TRBV6-1, the J gene TRBJ1-6; unclear D gene. The CDR3 consists of 13 residues. Germline V gives CDR1 MNHNS, CDR2 SASEGT. The V and J ends lost 8 bases and 8 bases respectively, with 13 bases between them. Here the CDR3 DNA reads TGTGCCAGCTCCCGTGGGAGTTATTCACCCCTCCACTTT. It yields the protein CASSRGSYSPLHF.

This clonotype was observed a few times. The V and J genes are TRBV7-6 and TRBJ2-5; no clear D gene. CDR3 length: 13 amino acids. V was pared by 6 bases and J by 6 bases, with 14 bases between. Germline CDR1 and CDR2: SGHVS and FNYEAQ. CDR3 loop: CASRGWQKKTQYF. The CDR3 DNA reads TGTGCCAGCAGGGGGTGGCAGAAAAAGACCCAGTACTTC.

The J gene is TRBJ1-6, the V gene TRBV6-1; possibly TRBD1 for D (6 bases). The CDR3 spans 18 residues. Trimming pared 5 bases from V and 0 bases from J, leaving 17 bases between. CDR1 is MNHNS, CDR2 SASEGT, per germline. In DNA form, the CDR3 reads TGTGCCAGCAGTCCCGACCGACAGGCAGACTCCTATAATTCACCCCTCCACTTT. This sequence encodes CASSPDRQADSYNSPLHF.

The chain links TRBV29-1 to TRBJ2-1; 15 bases match TRBD2. With V trimmed by 7 bases and J by 9 bases, 10 bases remained unmatched. CDR3 length equals 15 residues. Germline lookup yields CDR1 SQVTM and CDR2 ANQGSEA. The CDR3 sequence is CSARTSGRANGEQFF. The CDR3 DNA reads as TGCAGCGCTCGGACTAGCGGGAGGGCCAACGGTGAGCAGTTCTTC.

The chain's CDR3 is CASSDIDSTAFF. The CDR3 bases are TGTGCCAGCAGTGATATCGACAGTACGGCGTTTTTT. V usage is TRBV6-2 or TRBV6-3 and J usage is TRBJ1-4, with D possibly TRBD1 on 5 matching bases. The CDR3 consists of 12 residues. V lost 5 bases and J lost 16, with 17 bases in between. The germline V gene has CDR1 MNHEY and CDR2 SVGEGT.

The gene calls are TRBV12-3 or TRBV12-4 and TRBJ2-7; D ambiguous. V was pared by 2 bases and J by 9 bases, with 20 bases between. The CDR3 totals 15 residues. The CDR3 loop is CASSLRPQRTARQYF. CDR3 DNA sequence: TGTGCCAGCAGTTTAAGGCCACAACGAACGGCAAGGCAGTACTTC.

This clonotype was counted a few times. CDR3 DNA sequence: TGCGCCAGCAGCCAACTACAGGGGCCAGGCCCTGAAAAACTGTTTTTT. Its protein product is CASSQLQGPGPEKLFF. The chain is built from TRBV4-1 and TRBJ1-4; the match to TRBD1 covers 7 bases. Germline-derived CDR1 and CDR2 are MGHRA and YSYEKL. The CDR3 is made up of 16 amino acids. The V segment lost 2 bases and the J segment 7 bases; nucleotides outside the gene matches: 10.

The rearrangement joins TRBV5-6 to TRBJ1-5; a weak D match, TRBD1 (5 bases). Trimming removed 2 bases at V and 4 bases at J, with 16 bases between. Germline V gives CDR1 SGHDT, CDR2 YYEEEE. This CDR3 has 16 amino acids. The CDR3 is CASSFYRLGLNQPQHF. DNA for the CDR3: TGTGCCAGCAGCTTTTACAGGTTGGGGTTAAATCAGCCCCAGCATTTT.

V and J are TRBV6-2 or TRBV6-3 and TRBJ2-5; TRBD1 agrees at 12 bases. The CDR3 sequence is 15 residues long. The J segment lost 7 bases and the V segment lost 6 bases, leaving 9 bases of the junction unmatched. The V gene's germline CDR1 is MNHEY and CDR2 SVGEGT. The CDR3 spells CASRHRDRGLGTQYF. CDR3 coding DNA: TGTGCCAGCAGGCACCGGGACAGGGGGCTTGGGACCCAGTACTTC.

This clonotype was detected ten times or more. This rearrangement joins TRBV7-2 to TRBJ2-1; no definite D call. Trimming cost V 2 bases and J 9 bases, with 5 bases left between them. CDR3 size: 11 residues. Per germline, CDR1 SGHTA and CDR2 FQGNSA. Here the CDR3 reads CASSLHFEQFF. DNA for the CDR3: TGTGCCAGCAGCTTACATTTTGAGCAGTTCTTC.

The V and J genes are TRBV6-6 and TRBJ1-5; TRBD1 matches 7 bases. The V and J ends lost 6 bases and 4 bases, in that order; junction bases with no gene match: 6. Per germline, CDR1 MNHNY and CDR2 SVGAGI (reference sequence). The CDR3 totals 14 residues. The CDR3 loop reads CASRNRGRNQPQHF. The CDR3 bases are TGTGCCAGCAGGAATAGGGGGCGGAATCAGCCCCAGCATTTT.

In its sample, this clonotype was seen a few times. The gene calls are TRBV9 and TRBJ2-3; D is possibly TRBD1 (5 bases). This CDR3 has 13 amino acids. CDR1 and CDR2 from the germline V gene are SGDLS and YYNGEE. The V and J ends lost 6 bases and 4 bases respectively, with 12 bases between them. The DNA of the CDR3 is TGTGCCAGCAACAAGGTCAGGGCAGATACGCAGTATTTT. Its protein is CASNKVRADTQYF.

V usage is TRBV29-1 and J usage is TRBJ2-3; no reliable D call. V dropped 4 bases and J dropped 2 bases, with 7 bases sitting between them. The CDR3 has 12 amino acids. Germline CDR1 is SQVTM and CDR2 is ANQGSEA. The CDR3 DNA sequence: TGCAGCGTTGGCGGTAACACAGATACGCAGTATTTT. Translating gives CSVGGNTDTQYF.

The gene calls are TRBV10-2 and TRBJ1-2; D is possibly TRBD1 (6 bases). The CDR3 loop spans 16 amino acids. The germline CDR1 and CDR2 sequences are WSHSY and SAAADI. V lost 7 bases to trimming and J lost 4 bases, with 22 bases between them. The CDR3 bases are TGCGCCAGCACCCGCTCAACAGGGTCGAGTACCTATGGCTACACCTTC. Protein sequence: CASTRSTGSSTYGYTF.

A few counts support this clonotype. The J gene is TRBJ2-2, the V gene TRBV4-2, with 9 bases aligning to TRBD2. The germline CDR1 and CDR2 sequences are LGHNA and YNFKEQ. V dropped 2 bases and J dropped 0; count of bases not matched to a gene: 7. The CDR3 is 18 residues long. The CDR3 loop is CASSQQSLAGTNTGELFF. Here the CDR3 DNA reads TGTGCCAGCAGCCAACAAAGCCTAGCGGGGACGAACACCGGGGAGCTGTTTTTT.

This chain joins TRBV25-1 and TRBJ2-2, with 7 bases lining up with TRBD1. The CDR3 sequence is 15 residues long. Germline CDR1 is MGHDK and CDR2 is SYGVNS. V trimming: 3 bases; J trimming: 6 bases; junction bases outside the gene matches: 7. The CDR3 DNA sequence: TGTGCCAGCAGTGACCCAACAGGGGCGGCCGGGGAGCTGTTTTTT. Residues: CASSDPTGAAGELFF.